This T cell receptor beta chain comes out of a study of neoadjuvant anti-PD-1 for oral cavity cancer. Study in general: Most patients had three to four biweekly doses of 3 mg/kg nivolumab before resection. Non-progressing patients received a fourth nivolumab dose near day 43, then surgery on days 50-56.

The assay was immunoSEQ multiplex PCR, and TCRdb's table has in-frame clones only and misses some. The sample has more than 20,000 clones, about 27% seen once. The ends were cut back, 2 bases at V and 3 bases at J, with 10 bases in the middle. CDR1 is MNHEY and CDR2 is SVGAGI in the germline V gene. The CDR3 sequence is 15 residues long. This sample's time point: after neoadjuvant nivolumab, at surgical resection. This clone has a handful of counts. Its target is not known. Study-wide results and limits: With a few patients per group, TCR findings need larger cohorts.

The sample here was tumor tissue, taken after nivolumab (anti-PD-1) treatment. The source is a person aged 35 to 85 with oral cavity squamous cell carcinoma. The chain links TRBV6-5 to TRBJ2-2, with a possible D match to TRBD1 (5 bases). The CDR3 reads CASSYTQGHTGELFF. In DNA form, the CDR3 reads TGTGCCAGCAGTTACACCCAGGGTCACACCGGGGAGCTGTTTTTT.